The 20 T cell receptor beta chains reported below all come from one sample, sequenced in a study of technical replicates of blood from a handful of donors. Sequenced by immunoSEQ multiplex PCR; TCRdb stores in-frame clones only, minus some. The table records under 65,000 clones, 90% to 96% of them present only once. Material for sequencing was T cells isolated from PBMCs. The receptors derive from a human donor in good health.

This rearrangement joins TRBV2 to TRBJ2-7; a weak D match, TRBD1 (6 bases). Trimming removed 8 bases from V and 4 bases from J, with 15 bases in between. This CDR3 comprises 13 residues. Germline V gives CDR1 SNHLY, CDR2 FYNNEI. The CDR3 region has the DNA TGTGCCAGCTTTCAGGGGATAGGGTACGAGCAGTACTTC. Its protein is CASFQGIGYEQYF. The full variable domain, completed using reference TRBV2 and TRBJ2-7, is EPEVTQTPSHQVTQMGQEVILRCVPISNHLYFYWYRQILGQKVEFLVSFYNNEISEKSEIFDDQFSVERPDGSNFTLKIRSTKLEDSAMYFCASFQGIGYEQYFGPGTRLTVT.

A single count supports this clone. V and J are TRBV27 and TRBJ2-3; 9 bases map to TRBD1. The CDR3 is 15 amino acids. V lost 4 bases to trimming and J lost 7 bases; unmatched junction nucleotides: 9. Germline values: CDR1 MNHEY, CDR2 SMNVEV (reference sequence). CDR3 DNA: TGTGCCAGCAGTTCCCCGGACAGGGGAATTTATACGCAGTATTTT. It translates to CASSSPDRGIYTQYF.

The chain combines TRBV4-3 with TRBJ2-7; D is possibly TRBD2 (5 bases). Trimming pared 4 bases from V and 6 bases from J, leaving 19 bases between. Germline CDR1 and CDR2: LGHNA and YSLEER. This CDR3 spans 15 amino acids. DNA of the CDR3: TGCGCCAGCAGCCTGTATACAGCGGAGGCCATCGAGCAGTACTTC. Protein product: CASSLYTAEAIEQYF.

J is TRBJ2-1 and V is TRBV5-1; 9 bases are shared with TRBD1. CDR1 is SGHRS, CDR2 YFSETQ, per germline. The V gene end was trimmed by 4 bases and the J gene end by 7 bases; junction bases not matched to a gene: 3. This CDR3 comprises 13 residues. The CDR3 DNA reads TGCGCCAGCAGCATTGACAGGGGGAATGAGCAGTTCTTC. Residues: CASSIDRGNEQFF. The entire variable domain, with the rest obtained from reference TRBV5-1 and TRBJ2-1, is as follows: KAGVTQTPRYLIKTRGQQVTLSCSPISGHRSVSWYQQTPGQGLQFLFEYFSETQRNKGNFPGRFSGRQFSNSRSEMNVSTLELGDSALYLCASSIDRGNEQFFGPGTRLTVL.

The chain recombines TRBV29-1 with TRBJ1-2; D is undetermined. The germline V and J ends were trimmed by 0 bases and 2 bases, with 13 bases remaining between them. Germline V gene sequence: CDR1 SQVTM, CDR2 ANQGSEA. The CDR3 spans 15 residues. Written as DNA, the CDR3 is TGCAGCGTTGAAGATCTTCTTGCACGGAACTATGGCTACACCTTC. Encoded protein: CSVEDLLARNYGYTF.

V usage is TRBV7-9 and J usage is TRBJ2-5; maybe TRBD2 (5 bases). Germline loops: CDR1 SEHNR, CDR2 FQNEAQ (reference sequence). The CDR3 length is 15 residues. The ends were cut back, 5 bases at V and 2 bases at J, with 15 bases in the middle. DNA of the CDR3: TGTGCCAGCAGCCATACTAGTAGTTATCAAGAGACCCAGTACTTC. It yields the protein CASSHTSSYQETQYF. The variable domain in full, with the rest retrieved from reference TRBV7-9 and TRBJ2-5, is DTGVSQNPRHKITKRGQNVTFRCDPISEHNRLYWYRQTLGQGPEFLTYFQNEAQLEKSRLLSDRFSAERPKGSFSTLEIQRTEQGDSAMYLCASSHTSSYQETQYFGPGTRLLVL.

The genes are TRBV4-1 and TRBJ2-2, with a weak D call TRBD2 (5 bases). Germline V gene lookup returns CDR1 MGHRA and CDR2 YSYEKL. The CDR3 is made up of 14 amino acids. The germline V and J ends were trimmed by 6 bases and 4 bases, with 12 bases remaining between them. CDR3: CASSRTSSTGELFF. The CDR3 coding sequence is TGCGCCAGCAGTCGGACTTCCTCCACCGGGGAGCTGTTTTTT.

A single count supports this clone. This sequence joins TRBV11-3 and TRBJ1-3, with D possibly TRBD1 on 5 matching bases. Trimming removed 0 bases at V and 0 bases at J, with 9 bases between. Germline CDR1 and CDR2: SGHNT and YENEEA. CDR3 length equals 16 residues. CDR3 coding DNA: TGTGCCAGCAGCTTAGATTACAGGAGCTCTGGAAACACCATATATTTT. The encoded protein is CASSLDYRSSGNTIYF.

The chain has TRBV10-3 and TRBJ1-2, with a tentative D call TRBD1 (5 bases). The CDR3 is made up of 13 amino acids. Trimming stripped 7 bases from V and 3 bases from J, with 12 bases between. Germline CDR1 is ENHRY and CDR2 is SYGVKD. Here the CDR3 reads CAITEGAYYGYTF. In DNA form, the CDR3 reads TGTGCCATCACCGAAGGGGCTTACTATGGCTACACCTTC.

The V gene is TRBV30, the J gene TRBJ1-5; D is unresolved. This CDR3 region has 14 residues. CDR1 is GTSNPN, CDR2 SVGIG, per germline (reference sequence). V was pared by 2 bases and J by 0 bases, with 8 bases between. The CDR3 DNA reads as TGTGCCTGGAGTTCGGTTAGTAGCAATCAGCCCCAGCATTTT. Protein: CAWSSVSSNQPQHF.

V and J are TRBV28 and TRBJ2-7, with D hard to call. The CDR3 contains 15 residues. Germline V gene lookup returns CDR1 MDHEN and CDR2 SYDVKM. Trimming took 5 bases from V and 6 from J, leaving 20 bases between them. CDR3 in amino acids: CASSLEIRPLGEQYF. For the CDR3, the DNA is TGTGCCAGCAGTCTAGAGATAAGGCCCCTTGGCGAGCAGTACTTC.

The CDR3 region has the DNA TGCGCCAGCAGTGAATCAGGGCCCCACTATGGCTACACCTTC. Its protein is CASSESGPHYGYTF. The J gene is TRBJ1-2, the V gene TRBV10-2; a possible D gene is TRBD1 (5 bases). The CDR3 length is 14 residues. The V gene's germline CDR1 is WSHSY and CDR2 SAAADI. The V end lost 3 bases, the J end lost 3 bases, and 11 bases lay between the germline ends.

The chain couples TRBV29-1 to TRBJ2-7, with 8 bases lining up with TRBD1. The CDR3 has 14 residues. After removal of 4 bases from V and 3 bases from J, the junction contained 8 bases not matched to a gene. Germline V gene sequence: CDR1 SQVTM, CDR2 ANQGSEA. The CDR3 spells CSVVLLGTGYEQYF. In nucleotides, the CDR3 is TGCAGCGTTGTACTCCTCGGGACAGGCTACGAGCAGTACTTC.

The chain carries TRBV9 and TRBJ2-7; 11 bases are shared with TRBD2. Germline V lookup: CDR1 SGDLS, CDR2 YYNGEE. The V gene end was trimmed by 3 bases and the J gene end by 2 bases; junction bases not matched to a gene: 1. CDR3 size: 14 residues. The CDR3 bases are TGTGCCAGCAGCGGACTAGCGGGAACCTACGAGCAGTACTTC. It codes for CASSGLAGTYEQYF.

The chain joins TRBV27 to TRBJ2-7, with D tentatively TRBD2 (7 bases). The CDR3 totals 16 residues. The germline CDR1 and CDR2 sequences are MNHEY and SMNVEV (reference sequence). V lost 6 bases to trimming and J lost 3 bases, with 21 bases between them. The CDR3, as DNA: TGTGCCAGCAGGGCTGGGGGGGGCATGGGCGGCTACGAGCAGTACTTC. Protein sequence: CASRAGGGMGGYEQYF.

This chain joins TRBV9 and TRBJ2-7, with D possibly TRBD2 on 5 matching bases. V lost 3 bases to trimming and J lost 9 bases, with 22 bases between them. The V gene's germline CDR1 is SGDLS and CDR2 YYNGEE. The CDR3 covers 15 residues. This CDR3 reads CASSGLNEAYEGQYF. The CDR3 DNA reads TGTGCCAGCAGCGGCTTAAATGAGGCCTACGAGGGGCAGTACTTC.

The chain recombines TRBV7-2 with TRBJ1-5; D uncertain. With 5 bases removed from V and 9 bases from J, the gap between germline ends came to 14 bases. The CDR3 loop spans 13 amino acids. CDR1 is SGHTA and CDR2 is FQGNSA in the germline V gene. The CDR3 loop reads CASSISTRPPQHF. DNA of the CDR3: TGTGCCAGCAGCATCTCGACAAGGCCGCCCCAGCATTTT.

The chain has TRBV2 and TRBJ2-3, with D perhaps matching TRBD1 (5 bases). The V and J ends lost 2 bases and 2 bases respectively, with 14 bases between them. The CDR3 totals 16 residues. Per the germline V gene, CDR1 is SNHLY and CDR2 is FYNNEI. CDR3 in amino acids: CASSELRGSITDTQYF. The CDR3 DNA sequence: TGTGCCAGCAGTGAATTAAGGGGTAGCATCACAGATACGCAGTATTTT.

This chain's CDR3 is CASSLPGGETQYF. CDR3 bases: TGTGCCAGCAGCCTCCCGGGGGGAGAGACCCAGTACTTC. The gene calls are TRBV13 and TRBJ2-5, with TRBD2 matching 7 bases. The CDR3 loop spans 13 amino acids. Germline V CDR1 and CDR2: PRHDT, FYEKMQ (reference sequence). V lost 5 bases, J lost 4 bases, and 4 bases stayed unmatched.

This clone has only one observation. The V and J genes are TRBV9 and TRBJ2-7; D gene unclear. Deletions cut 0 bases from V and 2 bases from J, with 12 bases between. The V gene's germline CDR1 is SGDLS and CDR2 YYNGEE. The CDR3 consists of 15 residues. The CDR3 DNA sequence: TGTGCCAGCAGCGTAGGCGGCTTTGACGCCTACGAGCAGTACTTC. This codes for CASSVGGFDAYEQYF.